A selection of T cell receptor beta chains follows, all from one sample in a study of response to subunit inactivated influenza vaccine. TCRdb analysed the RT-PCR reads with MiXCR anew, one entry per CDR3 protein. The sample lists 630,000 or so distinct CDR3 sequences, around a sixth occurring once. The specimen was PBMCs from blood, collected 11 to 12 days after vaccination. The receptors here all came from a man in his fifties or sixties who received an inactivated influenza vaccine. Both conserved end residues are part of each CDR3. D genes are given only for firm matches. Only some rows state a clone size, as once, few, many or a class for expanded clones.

CDR3nt: TGTGCCAGCAGCTCTACCGGGACTAGCAATCAGCCCCAGCATTTT; CDR3aa: CASSSTGTSNQPQHF; j_gene: TRBJ1-5; v_gene: TRBV7-2; abundance: few; d_gene: .
CDR3nt: TGTGCCAGCAGCGACCGTAATATTGGGGGACTGTTTTTT; CDR3aa: CASSDRNIGGLFF; j_gene: TRBJ1-4; v_gene: TRBV7-2; abundance: .; d_gene: .
CDR3nt: TGTGCCAGCATTCTTGGGCCAGGGAGGTACCAAGAGACCCAGTACTTC; CDR3aa: CASILGPGRYQETQYF; j_gene: TRBJ2-5; v_gene: TRBV7-2; abundance: .; d_gene: .
CDR3nt: TGTGCCAGCAGCGCGGGACAGGGGATTTACAATGAGCAGTTCTTC; CDR3aa: CASSAGQGIYNEQFF; j_gene: TRBJ2-1; v_gene: TRBV5-6; abundance: .; d_gene: TRBD1
CDR3nt: TGTGCCAGCAGCTCACGACTAGCGGGAGCCATCACAGATACGCAGTATTTT; CDR3aa: CASSSRLAGAITDTQYF; j_gene: TRBJ2-3; v_gene: TRBV7-8; abundance: few; d_gene: TRBD2
CDR3nt: TGCAGTGCCCAAGGACAGTCCTATGGGACAGATACGCAGTATTTT; CDR3aa: CSAQGQSYGTDTQYF; j_gene: TRBJ2-3; v_gene: TRBV20-1; abundance: .; d_gene: .
CDR3nt: TGTGCCACCAGCAGAGCGATTTTCAGGGATCCCTACGAGCAGTACTTC; CDR3aa: CATSRAIFRDPYEQYF; j_gene: TRBJ2-7; v_gene: TRBV15; abundance: .; d_gene: .
CDR3nt: TGTGCCAGCAGCGGGACAGGGTACCCGAAGGAGGGTAGCGGGACGGCAGATACGCAGTATTTT; CDR3aa: CASSGTGYPKEGSGTADTQYF; j_gene: TRBJ2-3; v_gene: TRBV9; abundance: .; d_gene: .
CDR3nt: TGTGCCAGCAGCTGGGGACAGGACTTCTCCTACGAGCAGTACTTC; CDR3aa: CASSWGQDFSYEQYF; j_gene: TRBJ2-7; v_gene: TRBV5-5; abundance: .; d_gene: TRBD1
CDR3nt: TGTGCCAGCAGTCCCTACAGACTACAGGGGCACTTCTACGAGCAGTACTTC; CDR3aa: CASSPYRLQGHFYEQYF; j_gene: TRBJ2-7; v_gene: TRBV27; abundance: .; d_gene: TRBD1
CDR3nt: TGTGCCAGCAGCGTAGAGTGGGACAGAAACAATGAGCAGTTCTTC; CDR3aa: CASSVEWDRNNEQFF; j_gene: TRBJ2-1; v_gene: TRBV9; abundance: .; d_gene: TRBD1
CDR3nt: TGCAGTGCTACTTCCTTAAGCGGGTACAATTCGGGGGAGCAGTACTTC; CDR3aa: CSATSLSGYNSGEQYF; j_gene: TRBJ2-7; v_gene: TRBV20-1; abundance: few; d_gene: .
CDR3nt: TGTGCATTTTTCGCCATTACAAACTCTGGAAACACCATATATTTT; CDR3aa: CAFFAITNSGNTIYF; j_gene: TRBJ1-3; v_gene: TRBV14; abundance: few; d_gene: .
CDR3nt: TGCAGCGTTGAGGGGCGGGACTATGGCTACACCTTC; CDR3aa: CSVEGRDYGYTF; j_gene: TRBJ1-2; v_gene: TRBV29-1; abundance: few; d_gene: .
CDR3nt: TGTGCCACCAGTGATACCAAGGACTATCAAGAGACCCAGTACTTC; CDR3aa: CATSDTKDYQETQYF; j_gene: TRBJ2-5; v_gene: TRBV24-1; abundance: few; d_gene: .
CDR3nt: TGTGCCAGCACAACTCGACTAGTTAGCTCCTACGAGCAGTACTTC; CDR3aa: CASTTRLVSSYEQYF; j_gene: TRBJ2-7; v_gene: TRBV25-1; abundance: .; d_gene: .
CDR3nt: TGCGCCAGCAGCCAAGATGATAACAGGGGGCGGGAGCAGTACTTC; CDR3aa: CASSQDDNRGREQYF; j_gene: TRBJ2-7; v_gene: TRBV4-1; abundance: .; d_gene: TRBD1
CDR3nt: TGCAGTGCTAACGACAGATTCACAGATACGCAGTATTTT; CDR3aa: CSANDRFTDTQYF; j_gene: TRBJ2-3; v_gene: TRBV20-1; abundance: .; d_gene: .
CDR3nt: TGTGCCAGCAGATACGCGGGGGTCAGCTATGGCTACACCTTC; CDR3aa: CASRYAGVSYGYTF; j_gene: TRBJ1-2; v_gene: TRBV6-5; abundance: few; d_gene: .
CDR3nt: TGCGCCAGCAGCTTGGCTAGCGGGGTATTGGATACGCAGTATTTT; CDR3aa: CASSLASGVLDTQYF; j_gene: TRBJ2-3; v_gene: TRBV5-1; abundance: .; d_gene: TRBD2
CDR3nt: TGTGCCAGCAGACCCTTAGCGGGGGGGTACCAAGAGACCCAGTACTTC; CDR3aa: CASRPLAGGYQETQYF; j_gene: TRBJ2-5; v_gene: TRBV4-2; abundance: .; d_gene: TRBD2
CDR3nt: TGTGCCAGCAGTTTTATGGCTAATGAAAAACTGTTTTTT; CDR3aa: CASSFMANEKLFF; j_gene: TRBJ1-4; v_gene: TRBV12-3/TRBV12-4; abundance: few; d_gene: .
CDR3nt: TGTGCCAGCAGCCCGAGGGACAGAGAAAGGCAGCCCCAGCATTTT; CDR3aa: CASSPRDRERQPQHF; j_gene: TRBJ1-5; v_gene: TRBV7-2; abundance: many; d_gene: TRBD1
CDR3nt: TGTGCCAGCAGTTCCCCACGGGGGGGAAGCACCGGGGAGCTGTTTTTT; CDR3aa: CASSSPRGGSTGELFF; j_gene: TRBJ2-2; v_gene: TRBV28; abundance: .; d_gene: TRBD2
CDR3nt: TGTGCCAGCAGTTACTCCCAGGCTGTAAGCTCCTACGAGCAGTACTTC; CDR3aa: CASSYSQAVSSYEQYF; j_gene: TRBJ2-7; v_gene: TRBV6-5; abundance: many; d_gene: .
CDR3nt: TGTGCCAGCAGTTACCTACGGGACCGCACCTACGAGCAGTACTTC; CDR3aa: CASSYLRDRTYEQYF; j_gene: TRBJ2-7; v_gene: TRBV6-2/TRBV6-3; abundance: .; d_gene: .
CDR3nt: TGTGCCAGCAGTCTATCCCCCGGGAGGGTCCATGGCTACACCTTC; CDR3aa: CASSLSPGRVHGYTF; j_gene: TRBJ1-2; v_gene: TRBV27; abundance: few; d_gene: .
CDR3nt: TGTGCCAGCAGTGAATACAGTTCCACCGGGGAGCTGTTTTTT; CDR3aa: CASSEYSSTGELFF; j_gene: TRBJ2-2; v_gene: TRBV6-1; abundance: .; d_gene: .
CDR3nt: TGTGCCACCAGCAGAGATGGGCATACCTCCTACGAGCAGTACTTC; CDR3aa: CATSRDGHTSYEQYF; j_gene: TRBJ2-7; v_gene: TRBV15; abundance: few; d_gene: .
CDR3nt: TGTGCCATCCAGGGGGACAGCACCGGGGAGCTGTTTTTT; CDR3aa: CAIQGDSTGELFF; j_gene: TRBJ2-2; v_gene: TRBV6-4; abundance: many; d_gene: TRBD1
CDR3nt: TGCGCCAGCAGCTTGAGGGGACAGGGGGCCAACGAGCAGTACTTC; CDR3aa: CASSLRGQGANEQYF; j_gene: TRBJ2-7; v_gene: TRBV5-1; abundance: few; d_gene: TRBD1
CDR3nt: TGCGCCAGCAGCTTGGATGCGGGAGGGCTCAACGAGCAGTACTTC; CDR3aa: CASSLDAGGLNEQYF; j_gene: TRBJ2-7; v_gene: TRBV5-1; abundance: many; d_gene: TRBD2
CDR3nt: TGTGCCAGCAGTTCAATAGGGGGGATACAGGAGAAAAACACAGATACGCAGTATTTT; CDR3aa: CASSSIGGIQEKNTDTQYF; j_gene: TRBJ2-3; v_gene: TRBV28; abundance: few; d_gene: .
CDR3nt: TGTGCCAGCAGCTTGGTAGGCCCCCGACAGAGAATTTCCTACAATGAGCAGTTCTTC; CDR3aa: CASSLVGPRQRISYNEQFF; j_gene: TRBJ2-1; v_gene: TRBV5-6; abundance: many; d_gene: .
CDR3nt: TGTGCCAGCAGTCCGAGACAGGGAGAGCAGTTCTTC; CDR3aa: CASSPRQGEQFF; j_gene: TRBJ2-1; v_gene: TRBV12-3/TRBV12-4; abundance: .; d_gene: TRBD1
CDR3nt: TGTGCCAGCAGCCAAAATGAGGTTGAGCAGTACTTC; CDR3aa: CASSQNEVEQYF; j_gene: TRBJ2-7; v_gene: TRBV3-1; abundance: few; d_gene: .
CDR3nt: TGCGCCAGCAGCAAAGGACTCCCCAATGAGCAGTTCTTC; CDR3aa: CASSKGLPNEQFF; j_gene: TRBJ2-1; v_gene: TRBV5-1; abundance: few; d_gene: .
CDR3nt: TGCAGTGCTTTAGGAAAGGGACTAGCCTCTACTGCGAACACCGGGGAGCTGTTTTTT; CDR3aa: CSALGKGLASTANTGELFF; j_gene: TRBJ2-2; v_gene: TRBV20-1; abundance: .; d_gene: TRBD2
CDR3nt: TGTGCCAGCAGCCAAGATTTTCCCGGGGAGCTGTTTTTT; CDR3aa: CASSQDFPGELFF; j_gene: TRBJ2-2; v_gene: TRBV3-1; abundance: .; d_gene: .
CDR3nt: TGTGCCAGCAGTACTTGGACAGGGCGAAACTACGAGCAGTACTTC; CDR3aa: CASSTWTGRNYEQYF; j_gene: TRBJ2-7; v_gene: TRBV25-1; abundance: .; d_gene: TRBD1
CDR3nt: TGTGCCAGCAGTTTATCGGGGTTATCCTACGAGCAGTACTTC; CDR3aa: CASSLSGLSYEQYF; j_gene: TRBJ2-7; v_gene: TRBV28; abundance: many; d_gene: .
CDR3nt: TGTGCCAGCAGTTCACAGGGTTTGCGGGGAGATACGCAGTATTTT; CDR3aa: CASSSQGLRGDTQYF; j_gene: TRBJ2-3; v_gene: TRBV6-5; abundance: .; d_gene: .
CDR3nt: TGTGCCAGCAGTTACGTAATAGGAACTAGCGACAATGAGCAGTTCTTC; CDR3aa: CASSYVIGTSDNEQFF; j_gene: TRBJ2-1; v_gene: TRBV6-2/TRBV6-3; abundance: few; d_gene: TRBD2
CDR3nt: TGTGCCAGCAGCTTAGATTTCCCTAGCGGGGGGAATGTGGATACGCAGTATTTT; CDR3aa: CASSLDFPSGGNVDTQYF; j_gene: TRBJ2-3; v_gene: TRBV7-6; abundance: few; d_gene: TRBD2
CDR3nt: TGTGCCAGCAGCTTATGGGGAAGTGGCAGCACCGACCAAGAGACCCAGTACTTC; CDR3aa: CASSLWGSGSTDQETQYF; j_gene: TRBJ2-5; v_gene: TRBV11-2; abundance: many; d_gene: .